This entry features one TCR beta chain sequence. The method was immunoSEQ multiplex PCR; TCRdb's version includes in-frame clones alone and lacks a portion of them. Among about 19,000 clones listed, approximately 85% were seen once. The source of the sample is a study of blood T cell repertoires in COVID-19. The wider study: Acute and convalescent COVID-19 specimens originated in the United States, Italy and Spain. The analysed material was cDNA or gDNA that came from T cells, B-cell-depleted T cells, or PBMCs.

The receptor comes from an elderly man with acute or convalescent COVID-19. The sequenced sample consisted of peripheral blood.

CDR3 coding DNA: TGTGCCAGCCGACCGACAGGGTACACAGATACGCAGTATTTT. Residues: CASRPTGYTDTQYF. The chain links TRBV5-6 to TRBJ2-3; TRBD1 matches 7 bases. Losses at the gene ends were 7 bases for V and 2 bases for J; bases not matched to a gene: 7. Germline loops: CDR1 SGHDT, CDR2 YYEEEE. The CDR3 covers 14 residues.